This TCR beta chain was identified in a study of blood T cell repertoires in COVID-19. Study in general: From the United States, Italy and Spain came samples of acute and convalescent COVID-19. The analysed material was cDNA or gDNA that came from T cells, B-cell-depleted T cells, or PBMCs.

Authors' analysis steps: Quantification of nucleated cells was approximated via reference gene primer amplification. Measured with immunoSEQ multiplex PCR; TCRdb has only the in-frame clones, and not every one. V and J calls plus clone size are reproduced from that table; the DNA served to infer D and trimming. The sample has approximately 76,000 clones; 85% to 90% are singletons. Source material: peripheral blood. The sequence came from a man at least 80 years old in a cohort sampled during active COVID-19.

The CDR3 here is CASSNTGTGARTATNEKLFF. The CDR3 nucleotides are TGTGCCAGCAGCAATACGGGAACAGGGGCCCGAACCGCAACTAATGAAAAACTGTTTTTT. The V and J genes are TRBV21-1 and TRBJ1-4; TRBD1, the table's D call, was not compared with the DNA. TRBV21-1 is a pseudogene. There are 20 residues in the CDR3.